This paragraph covers one T cell receptor beta chain sequence. Authors' analysis steps: Nucleated cell counts were estimated from reference gene primer amplification. TCRdb's copy holds only in-frame clones and misses some; the assay was immunoSEQ multiplex PCR. Clone size and the V and J calls come from that table; the DNA yielded D and trimming. The table shows approximately 60,000 clones, with under 90% occurring only once. The CDR3 length is 15 residues. After removal of 3 bases from V and 6 bases from J, the junction contained 8 bases not matched to a gene. Germline V gene sequence: CDR1 LNHDA, CDR2 SQIVND (reference sequence). This record belongs to a study of blood T cell repertoires in COVID-19. Study-wide background: PBMCs, B-cell-depleted T cells, or T cells provided the cDNA or gDNA that made up the material.

Sequencing was performed on peripheral blood. The TCR was taken from a man between 45 and 60 years old with active COVID-19. The chain combines TRBV19 with TRBJ2-1; 7 bases are shared with TRBD2. CDR3 amino acids: CASSIWSGTANEQFF. The CDR3, as DNA: TGTGCCAGTAGTATTTGGAGCGGGACCGCCAATGAGCAGTTCTTC.